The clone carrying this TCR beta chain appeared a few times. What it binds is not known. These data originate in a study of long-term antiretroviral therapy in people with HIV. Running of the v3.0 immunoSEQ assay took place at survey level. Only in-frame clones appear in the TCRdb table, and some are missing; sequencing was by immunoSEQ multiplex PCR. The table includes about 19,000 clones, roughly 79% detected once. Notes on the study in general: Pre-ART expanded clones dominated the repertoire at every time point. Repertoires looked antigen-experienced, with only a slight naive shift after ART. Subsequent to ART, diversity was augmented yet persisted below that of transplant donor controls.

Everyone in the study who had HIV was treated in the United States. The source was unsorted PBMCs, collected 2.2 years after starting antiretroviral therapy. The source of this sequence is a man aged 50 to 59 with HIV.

The CDR3 region is CASSGGLAGYEQFF. In DNA, the CDR3 is TGTGCCAGCAGTGGGGGACTAGCGGGATATGAGCAGTTCTTC. The rearrangement uses TRBV28 and TRBJ2-1; 13 nucleotides agree with TRBD2. V dropped 5 bases and J dropped 8; count of bases not matched to a gene: 3. CDR1 MDHEN and CDR2 SYDVKM come from the germline V gene. The CDR3 runs 14 residues.